Included here is one T cell receptor (beta chain) sequence, with context. The table lists this clone with a few counts. Which antigen it targets is not known. The record has no base qualities; no much larger clone is one base away. The library was prepared using the immunoSEQ multiplex PCR assay. The hsTCRB Kit was used according to the manufacturer's protocol to amplify rearranged TCR beta chain sequences. TCRB libraries were sequenced on an Illumina MiSeq. Per the authors' processing: Demultiplexing, trimming and gene mapping were performed with the kit vendor's proprietary platform. TCRdb limited this immuneACCESS table to in-frame rearrangements with V and J called. A share of clones is missing; checked studies link under half to unresolved V genes, and the rest is unexplained. V, J and clone size derive from that table, while D and trimming were established from the DNA sequence. The sample table contains roughly 32,000 clones; only one count was recorded for roughly 87% of them. Jointly, the top ten make up under 2.5% of the sample.

The record originates from a study of a mutant IDH1 vaccine in newly diagnosed glioma (dated by TCRdb to the early 2020s). Study-wide context: Vaccination began 4-6 weeks after radiotherapy alone, or alongside temozolomide cycles in the chemotherapy-containing groups. Of the 25 to 40 patients who were treated, around 62% were male and roughly 38% were female, and the mean age was approximately 40 years. Before enrollment, most patients had been given radiochemotherapy with temozolomide as standard therapy, while the rest had received either radiotherapy alone or temozolomide alone. The week-35 safety follow-up was designated visit V12, and the week-47 end of study was designated visit V13. Peripheral blood was collected at six visits: V03 (baseline), V05, V07, V10, V12 and V13. Longitudinal TCRB deep sequencing was performed for about two dozen treated patients wherever samples were available for exploratory analyses. The paper as a whole reports these results and caveats: The authors stated that sample limitations prevented analyses of patient blood samples from being reproduced. Immune responses induced by the vaccine were seen in roughly 95% of patients across multiple MHC alleles. No apparent relationship was observed between pseudoprogression and alterations in the top peripheral T cell clonotypes detected by TCRB sequencing. PBMC samples for TCRB deep sequencing were selected based on availability.

The time point label of this sample denotes: week 47, end of study. Each vaccine dose, consisting of 300 ug of a 20-mer mutant IDH1 peptide in Montanide, was administered subcutaneously with topical imiquimod. Across visits V03 through V10, patients got a total of eight vaccinations, given in weeks 1, 3, 5, 7, 11, 15, 19 and 23. Newly diagnosed WHO grade 3 or 4 IDH1-mutant astrocytomas showing loss of nuclear ATRX were present in the donors. The samples were drawn from NOA16, a multicentre, single-arm, open-label phase I trial in Germany that tested a mutant IDH1 peptide vaccine in humans for the first time. Genomic DNA for TCRB sequencing was isolated from EDTA blood with the DNeasy Blood and Tissue Kit. The input for sequencing was PBMCs, taken from a glioma patient whose treatment included an IDH1 peptide vaccine. The source of this sequence is a man in his forties with glioma.

CDR3 reads: CASSSFSLYSNQPQHF. The bases read TGTGCCAGCAGCTCCTTTAGCCTTTATAGCAATCAGCCCCAGCATTTT. The receptor chain draws on TRBV7-2 and TRBJ1-5; the D gene is unclear. Via the germline V gene, CDR1 is SGHTA and CDR2 FQGNSA. V was cut back by 4 bases and J by 0 bases, leaving a gap of 13 bases between them. From the cysteine through the phenylalanine, the CDR3 covers 16 amino acids. Only the CDR3 portion is preserved as DNA: 48 bases, with reading frame beginning at the first base.